The source of this T cell receptor (beta chain) is a study of pediatric ulcerative colitis. This clone has only a few counts. Rectal tissue came from one to two pinch biopsies taken at colonoscopy. Clones were read by immunoSEQ multiplex PCR, and TCRdb kept only the in-frame ones, dropping some. The sample holds about 40,000 clones, over 70% seen once. CDR1 is SGDLS and CDR2 is YYNGEE in the germline V gene. This CDR3 has 15 residues. V was clipped by 4 bases and J by 0 bases, with 13 bases between them. V and J are TRBV9 and TRBJ1-1; perhaps TRBD1 as D (6 bases). Sequencing input: gut tissue. The TCR comes from a boy aged 5-17 years with severe ulcerative colitis. The CDR3 sequence is CASSLQTGLNTEAFF. Written as DNA, the CDR3 is TGTGCCAGCAGCCTTCAGACAGGACTGAACACTGAAGCTTTCTTT.